Each of the 15 T cell receptor beta chains below was sequenced from the same sample in a study of tumor-infiltrating lymphocytes in primary liver carcinoma (TCRdb year 2017). Total RNA and DNA were co-extracted without cell sorting from about 19-30 mg of bulk tissue using the AllPrep DNA/RNA mini kit. The instrument given in TCRdb is Illumina HiSeq 2500. A constant-region primer and ProtoScript II reverse transcriptase were used to reverse-transcribe TCRbeta-specific cDNA from around 540 ng total RNA. Three nested multiplex PCR rounds, following a slightly modified ARM-PCR procedure, were used to build the TCRbeta libraries. Multiplex TRBV1-TRBV30 forward primers and a Cbeta reverse primer were used in the first two PCR rounds, each of which was run for approximately 9 cycles. Using fastp at Q25 and MiXCR, TCRdb reprocessed the public reads and kept productive beta chains. Records with the same CDR3 protein are collapsed into one entry carrying the most frequent genes and DNA. Across this sample there are approximately 73,000 distinct CDR3 sequences, with roughly three quarters seen only once. The ten biggest clones cover around a quarter of the sample.

The sequencing sample was made of liver tumor tissue from sampling region 4. The cell subset or site label, read with the paper, signifies: tumor region T4, right-lateral pole. The receptors were gathered from a man aged 35 to 55 with primary liver carcinoma and hepatitis B virus infection.

The table lists this clonotype with many counts. The chain is built from TRBV10-2 and TRBJ2-4; D may match TRBD1 or TRBD2 (5 bases each). CDR1 WSHSY and CDR2 SAAADI come from the germline V gene. The V end lost 6 bases, the J end lost 4 bases, and 22 bases lay between the germline ends. CDR3 size: 17 residues. CDR3 residues: CASSGDWGIAGKNIQYF. In nucleotides, the CDR3 is TGCGCCAGCAGCGGAGACTGGGGGATAGCAGGAAAAAACATTCAGTACTTC.

Comments on this clonotype: The germline gene is not matched at one end of the junction; a read error may be the cause. The CDR3 nucleotides read TGTGCCAGCAACTTAGCCGTCGGTAGCACAGATACGCAGTATTTT. It is translated as CASNLAVGSTDTQYF. The chain uses TRBV7-9 and TRBJ2-3; D is uncertain. The CDR3 has 15 residues. CDR1 and CDR2 (germline): SEHNR, FQNEAQ (reference sequence).

Points on this clonotype: The CDR3 end shows no conserved phenylalanine or tryptophan, and so a read error is likely. The rearrangement joins TRBV10-2 to TRBJ1-1; the D is unclear. Germline V CDR1 and CDR2: WSHSY, SAAADI. The CDR3 covers 13 residues. Trimming removed 0 bases from V and 7 bases from J, with 9 bases in between. The CDR3 region is CASSESSGDEAFS. For the CDR3, the DNA is TGCGCCAGCAGTGAGTCGAGTGGAGATGAAGCTTTCTCT.

On this clonotype itself: A much bigger clone sits one base away, suggesting this may be a read error. CDR3 region: CASSSDIPHYEQYV. CDR3 in DNA: TGTGCCAGCAGCTCGGACATCCCCCACTACGAGCAGTACGTC. The chain carries TRBV7-9 and TRBJ2-7; D perhaps matches TRBD1 (5 bases). The V end lost 4 bases, the J end lost 3 bases, and 13 bases lay between the germline ends. Germline V gives CDR1 SEHNR, CDR2 FQNEAQ (reference sequence). The CDR3 is made up of 14 amino acids.

In its sample, this clonotype was seen many times. Here the CDR3 reads CSARDNTYEQYF. Written as DNA, the CDR3 is TGCAGCGCCCGGGACAATACCTACGAGCAGTACTTC. The chain recombines TRBV29-1 with TRBJ2-7, with D possibly matching TRBD1 (6 bases). V gave up 7 bases and J gave up 2 bases, with 12 bases separating them. The CDR3 runs 12 residues. Germline CDR1 is SQVTM and CDR2 is ANQGSEA.

The chain joins TRBV25-1 to TRBJ2-6; the D is unclear. The CDR3 extends over 16 amino acids. Germline CDR1 reads MGHDK; CDR2 reads SYGVNS. V was cut by 4 bases and J by 4 bases, with 14 bases left in between. The CDR3 region has the DNA TGTGCCAGCAGTGGGTTACTACCCGCGGGGGCCAACGTCCTGACTTTC. This sequence encodes CASSGLLPAGANVLTF.

Concerning this clonotype: A much larger clone is a single base away; this may be a read error. This rearrangement joins TRBV10-3 to TRBJ2-1, with D maybe TRBD2 (6 bases). The length of the CDR3 is 13 residues. V was clipped by 9 bases and J by 7 bases, with 16 bases between them. CDR1 ENHRY and CDR2 SYGVKD come from the germline V gene. The CDR3 bases are TGTGCCATAAGACTAGAAGCGAGAAATGAGCAGTTCTTC. Protein sequence: CAIRLEARNEQFF.

With regard to this clonotype: Germline is not matched at one junction end, which may reflect a read error. The chain employs TRBV7-9 and TRBJ2-7; no reliable D call. This CDR3 region has 12 residues. In germline, CDR1 is SEHNR, CDR2 FQNEAQ (reference sequence). The CDR3 DNA follows: TGTACCAGCAGCTTCGAGACCTACGAGCAGTACTTC. Its translation is CTSSFETYEQYF.

This clonotype came up once. This chain uses TRBV11-2 with TRBJ2-7, with 7 positions matching TRBD1. There are 14 residues in the CDR3. With V trimmed by 8 bases and J by 4 bases, 11 bases remained unmatched. The germline CDR1 and CDR2 sequences are SGHAT and FQNNGV. CDR3 nucleotide sequence: TGTGCCAGCGGATCAACCGGGACAGAATACGAGCAGTACTTC. Its translation is CASGSTGTEYEQYF.

On this clonotype: A much larger clone differs from this one at a single base, so this may be a read error. V gene TRBV28 combines with J gene TRBJ2-3; TRBD1 aligns across 7 bases. The germline CDR1 and CDR2 sequences are MDHEN and SYDVKM. The CDR3 has 16 amino acids. The CDR3 DNA reads as TGTGCCAGCAGTCCCGACAGGGAAGGGGGCACAGATACGCGGTATTTT. This gives the protein CASSPDREGGTDTRYF.

Points on this clonotype: This is likely a read error, given that the CDR3 carries no conserved phenylalanine or tryptophan at its end. The rearrangement links TRBV29-1 to TRBJ2-7; D is ambiguous. Trimming shortened V by 1 base and J by 5 bases, and 9 bases separated the two germline ends. CDR3 size: 12 residues. Germline V gives CDR1 SQVTM, CDR2 ANQGSEA. The CDR3 reads CSVEVSTNEQYS. In nucleotides, the CDR3 is TGCAGCGTTGAAGTAAGTACAAACGAGCAGTACTCC.

This clonotype was counted many times. This chain links TRBV6-1 with TRBJ2-3; D is unclear. This CDR3 has 17 amino acids. The V and J ends lost 4 bases and 2 bases respectively, with 19 bases between them. In germline, CDR1 is MNHNS, CDR2 SASEGT. CDR3 in amino acids: CASSVRALWGITDTQYF. DNA of the CDR3: TGTGCCAGCAGTGTCCGGGCCCTATGGGGTATCACAGATACGCAGTATTTT.

On this clonotype: This may stem from a read error, because a much larger clone lies one nucleotide away. The chain employs TRBV4-1 and TRBJ2-6, with a possible D match to TRBD2 (6 bases). Germline V lookup: CDR1 MGHRA, CDR2 YSYEKL. CDR3 length: 15 residues. CDR3: CASSQGDSRANVLTF. CDR3 nucleotide sequence: TGCGCCAGCAGCCAAGGGGACTCTAGGGCCAACGTCCTGACTTTC.

This chain links TRBV20-1 with TRBJ2-5; D is perhaps TRBD2 (6 bases). V was trimmed by 8 bases and J by 1 base, leaving 17 bases between them. Germline V gene data show CDR1 as DFQATT and CDR2 as SNEGSKA (reference sequence). This CDR3 contains 14 residues. The CDR3 sequence: CSPSLGRGQETQYF. Written as DNA, the CDR3 is TGCAGTCCAAGTTTAGGGCGGGGCCAAGAGACCCAGTACTTC.

Turning to this clonotype: Compared with germline, one end of the junction differs, possibly owing to a read error. The CDR3 protein is CAISNGPYEQYF. The CDR3 DNA reads as TGTGCCATCAGTAACGGACCCTACGAGCAGTATTTC. V is TRBV6-1 and J is TRBJ2-7; D call uncertain. The CDR3 totals 12 residues. CDR1 is MNHNS and CDR2 is SASEGT in the germline V gene.